This TCR beta chain was sequenced in a study of long-term antiretroviral therapy in people with HIV. The germline CDR1 and CDR2 sequences are MDHEN and SYDVKM. CDR3 length: 14 amino acids. Trimming took 1 base from V and 1 from J, leaving 8 bases between them. As concerns this clone: The antigen is not known.

Version v3.0 of the immunoSEQ assay was performed at survey level. The assay was immunoSEQ multiplex PCR, and TCRdb's table has in-frame clones only and misses some. The table lists 11,000 to 15,000 clones, 80% of them singletons. Samples held 1-10 million cryopreserved PBMC before DNA extraction. General study findings and limits: Diversity rose after ART but stayed below transplant donor controls.

The chain couples TRBV28 to TRBJ2-7, with D unresolved. The clonotype comes from a man in his forties with HIV. The sample in question was unsorted PBMCs, obtained 3.2 years before starting antiretroviral therapy. CDR3 amino acids: CASSLLQISYEQYF. CDR3 DNA: TGTGCCAGCAGTTTATTACAGATATCCTACGAGCAGTACTTC.